The text below deals with one T cell receptor (beta chain). The CDR3 loop spans 15 amino acids. Per germline, CDR1 MNHNS and CDR2 SASEGT. With V trimmed by 1 base and J by 2 bases, 3 bases remained unmatched. This sample stems from a study of T cells after yellow fever vaccination. TCRdb reprocessed the 5' RACE reads with MiXCR, giving one entry per CDR3 protein. Of a few hundred thousand distinct CDR3 sequences detected, about 7% appear once; the ten largest clones hold over 0.65%. The clonotype was recovered from a young man who received the YFV17D yellow fever vaccine. The chain combines TRBV6-1 with TRBJ1-1; 8 bases map to TRBD1. The sequences come from CD4+ T cells sorted from PBMCs, collected 15 days after the yellow fever booster vaccination. The CDR3 DNA is TGTGCCAGCAGTGAAGGTCCAGGGGGCAACACTGAAGCTTTCTTT. It specifies CASSEGPGGNTEAFF.